This passage covers 2 T cell receptor beta chains from one sample sequenced in a study of human T cells and chemical hapten exposure. TCRdb re-called the RACE reads through MiXCR, storing one row per CDR3 protein. The sample contains roughly 50,000 distinct CDR3 sequences, about a tenth of which appear only once. This sample's time point: patch test 2, 6 weeks after DPC sensitization. The treatment denotes: therapeutic diphenylcyclopropenone sensitization with weekly scalp DPC. This material consisted of whole blood, taken in connection with sensitization to the hapten diphenylcyclopropenone (DPC). These receptors were taken from a woman in her forties or fifties with alopecia areata. Some clones in this sample may be carry-over from other donors' samples.

This clonotype qualifies as medium-sized. V is TRBV2 and J is TRBJ1-5; D is undetermined. Germline V gives CDR1 SNHLY, CDR2 FYNNEI. The CDR3 is made up of 14 amino acids. V was trimmed by 1 base and J by 2 bases, leaving 6 bases between them. CDR3 protein: CASSEVKGNQPQHF. The CDR3 coding sequence is TGTGCCAGCAGTGAAGTAAAGGGCAATCAGCCCCAGCATTTT.

The rearrangement uses TRBV6-5 and TRBJ2-1; D is undetermined. Trimming pared 6 bases from V and 0 bases from J, leaving 12 bases between. Per the germline V gene, CDR1 is MNHEY and CDR2 is SVGAGI. CDR3 length equals 15 residues. The CDR3 region is CASSSLLSSYNEQFF. Written as DNA, the CDR3 is TGTGCCAGCAGCTCATTACTCAGCTCCTACAATGAGCAGTTCTTC.